This T cell receptor beta chain derives from a study of blood T cell repertoires in COVID-19. For the study at large: COVID-19 samples, acute and convalescent, were from the United States, Italy and Spain. T cells, B-cell-depleted T cells, or PBMCs provided the cDNA or gDNA that served as material.

Under the authors' procedure: By means of reference gene primer amplification, nucleated cell counts were estimated. Sequencing was performed with immunoSEQ multiplex PCR; in TCRdb, only in-frame clones are kept and a portion is missing. That table supplies the V and J calls and clone size; D and trimming were determined from the DNA. The repertoire includes fewer than 300,000 clones, about 89% of them detected once, and about 0.8% sits in the top ten. V lost 2 bases and J lost 4, with 11 bases in between. The CDR3 length is 15 residues. Germline V gene sequence: CDR1 LNHDA, CDR2 SQIVND (reference sequence).

The receptor was isolated from a man younger than 40 with acute or convalescent COVID-19. The chain employs TRBV19 and TRBJ2-2; D possibly corresponds to TRBD2 (5 bases). The specimen was peripheral blood. The CDR3 DNA is TGTGCCAGTAGTATAATGCGGGTGGGCACCGGGGAGCTGTTTTTT. This translates into CASSIMRVGTGELFF. The full variable domain, with the rest looked up from reference TRBV19 and TRBJ2-2, is DGGITQSPKYLFRKEGQNVTLSCEQNLNHDAMYWYRQDPGQGLRLIYYSQIVNDFQKGDIAEGYSVSREKKESFPLTVTSAQKNPTAFYLCASSIMRVGTGELFFGEGSRLTVL.